A single sample gave rise to the 10 T cell receptor beta chains below, sequenced in a study of T cells in tuberculosis. The time point was: new active TB diagnosis, blood taken before or within 7 days of starting treatment. The assay was immunoSEQ multiplex PCR, and TCRdb's table has in-frame clones only and misses some. The table has tens of thousands of clones, under 95% seen once. The input for sequencing was PBMCs, taken at tuberculosis diagnosis. These receptors came from an adult with tuberculosis.

The chain joins TRBV6-1 to TRBJ2-2; D uncertain. The CDR3 totals 15 residues. V gave up 7 bases and J gave up 2 bases, with 14 bases separating them. The germline gives CDR1 MNHNS, CDR2 SASEGT. In nucleotides, the CDR3 is TGTGCCAGCATTAAGAGGCGATCCAACACCGGGGAGCTGTTTTTT. Protein: CASIKRRSNTGELFF.

The V and J genes are TRBV6-6 and TRBJ1-2, with D hard to call. The length of the CDR3 is 14 residues. V lost 6 bases, J lost 7 bases, and 18 bases lay in between. Germline V gene sequence: CDR1 MNHNY, CDR2 SVGAGI (reference sequence). CDR3 coding DNA: TGTGCCAGCAGCCCCTCGGGGTGGGAGAGTGGCTACACCTTC. Amino acid sequence: CASSPSGWESGYTF.

The gene calls are TRBV19 and TRBJ1-3, with TRBD1 as a possible D gene (6 bases). CDR1 is LNHDA, CDR2 SQIVND, per germline (reference sequence). The CDR3 spans 13 residues. Between the trimmed V and J ends, which lost 8 bases and 4 bases, there was a span of 12 bases. CDR3 region: CASQQGPGNTIYF. As DNA, the CDR3 is TGTGCCAGTCAACAGGGTCCCGGAAACACCATATATTTT.

The chain carries TRBV28 and TRBJ1-6, with D perhaps TRBD1 (5 bases). Trimming took off 6 bases at V and 7 bases at J, with 13 bases between the two ends. Germline values: CDR1 MDHEN, CDR2 SYDVKM. The CDR3 has 14 amino acids. CDR3 protein: CASSPGGVNSPLHF. CDR3 coding DNA: TGTGCCAGCAGCCCGGGGGGAGTAAATTCACCCCTCCACTTT.

This rearrangement joins TRBV27 to TRBJ1-2; 10 bases are a match to TRBD1. CDR1 and CDR2 (germline): MNHEY, SMNVEV (reference sequence). The V and J ends lost 5 bases and 0 bases, in that order; junction bases with no gene match: 9. This CDR3 is 17 amino acids long. The CDR3 region is CASSRDRGWGANYGYTF. The CDR3 region has the DNA TGTGCCAGCAGTCGGGACAGGGGATGGGGGGCTAACTATGGCTACACCTTC.

The chain couples TRBV6-1 to TRBJ2-2; possible D gene TRBD1, 6 bases. The CDR3 contains 14 residues. Germline V CDR1 and CDR2: MNHNS, SASEGT. Trimming pared 7 bases from V and 4 bases from J, leaving 13 bases between. The CDR3 spells CASIGQGSTGELFF. In DNA, the CDR3 is TGTGCCAGCATTGGCCAGGGGAGCACCGGGGAGCTGTTTTTT.

This chain uses TRBV2 with TRBJ1-1; D is ambiguous. V lost 1 base and J 0 bases, leaving 9 bases between the germline ends. Germline V gives CDR1 SNHLY, CDR2 FYNNEI. The CDR3 runs to 15 residues. In DNA, the CDR3 is TGTGCCAGCAGTGAAGGGTCCAGTTTGAACACTGAAGCTTTCTTT. Protein sequence: CASSEGSSLNTEAFF.

The chain recombines TRBV5-6 with TRBJ1-6; perhaps TRBD1 as D (6 bases). This CDR3 is built from 16 residues. CDR1 SGHDT and CDR2 YYEEEE come from the germline V gene. Trimming removed 0 bases at V and 3 bases at J, with 10 bases between. The CDR3 DNA reads TGTGCCAGCAGCTTGGGGGGGCCTCTCTATAATTCACCCCTCCACTTT. As protein: CASSLGGPLYNSPLHF.

The rearrangement uses TRBV19 and TRBJ1-2; no definite D call. V gave up 9 bases and J gave up 3 bases, with 5 bases separating them. This CDR3 has 10 residues. The germline gives CDR1 LNHDA, CDR2 SQIVND (reference sequence). The CDR3 is CASADYGYTF. Here the CDR3 DNA reads TGTGCCAGCGCGGACTATGGCTACACCTTC. The full variable domain, its missing parts supplied by reference TRBV19 and TRBJ1-2, is DGGITQSPKYLFRKEGQNVTLSCEQNLNHDAMYWYRQDPGQGLRLIYYSQIVNDFQKGDIAEGYSVSREKKESFPLTVTSAQKNPTAFYLCASADYGYTFGSGTRLTVV.

This chain links TRBV4-3 with TRBJ1-2; D perhaps matches TRBD1 (6 bases). The CDR3 is made up of 14 amino acids. The V and J ends lost 4 bases and 2 bases respectively, with 11 bases between them. CDR1 is LGHNA and CDR2 is YSLEER in the germline V gene. The chain's CDR3 is CASSPSQGNYGYTF. As DNA, the CDR3 is TGCGCCAGCAGCCCATCACAGGGAAACTATGGCTACACCTTC.